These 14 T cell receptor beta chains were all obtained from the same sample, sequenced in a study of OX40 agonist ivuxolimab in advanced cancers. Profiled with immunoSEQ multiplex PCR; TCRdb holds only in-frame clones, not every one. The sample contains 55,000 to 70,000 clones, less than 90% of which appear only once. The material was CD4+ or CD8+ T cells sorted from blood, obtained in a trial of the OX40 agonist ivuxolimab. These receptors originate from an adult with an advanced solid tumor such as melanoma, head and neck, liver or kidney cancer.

The CDR3 coding sequence is TGTGCCAGCAGTGTGTTGTATCAGCCCCAGCATTTT. This gives the protein CASSVLYQPQHF. This chain connects TRBV2 to TRBJ1-5; D unresolved. This CDR3 is built from 12 residues. With 4 bases removed from V and 5 bases from J, the gap between germline ends came to 6 bases. Germline loops: CDR1 SNHLY, CDR2 FYNNEI.

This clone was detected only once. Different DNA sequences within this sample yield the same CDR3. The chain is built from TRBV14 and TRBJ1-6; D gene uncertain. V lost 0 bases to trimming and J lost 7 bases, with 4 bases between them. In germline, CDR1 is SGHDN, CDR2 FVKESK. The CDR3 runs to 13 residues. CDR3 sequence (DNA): TGTGCCAGCAGCCAAGAACGAAATTCACCCCTCCACTTT. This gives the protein CASSQERNSPLHF.

The chain's CDR3 is CASSEDTFLNPSSYNSPLHF. CDR3 sequence (DNA): TGTGCCAGCAGTGAAGACACCTTCCTTAACCCGAGCTCCTATAATTCACCCCTCCACTTT. The chain couples TRBV2 to TRBJ1-6; D unclear. Germline V gene data show CDR1 as SNHLY and CDR2 as FYNNEI. V dropped 1 base and J dropped 0 bases, with 19 bases sitting between them. The CDR3 covers 20 residues.

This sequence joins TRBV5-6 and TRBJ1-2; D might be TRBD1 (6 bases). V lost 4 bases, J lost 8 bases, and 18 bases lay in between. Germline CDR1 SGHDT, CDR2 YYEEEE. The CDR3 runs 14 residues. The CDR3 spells CASSAETGWRGYTF. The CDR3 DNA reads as TGTGCCAGCAGCGCAGAAACAGGGTGGCGGGGCTACACCTTC.

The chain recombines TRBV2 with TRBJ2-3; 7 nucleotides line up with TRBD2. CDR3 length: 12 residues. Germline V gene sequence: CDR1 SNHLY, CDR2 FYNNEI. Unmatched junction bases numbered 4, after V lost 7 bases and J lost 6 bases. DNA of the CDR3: TGTGCCAGCAAACGGGAGGTGGATACGCAGTATTTT. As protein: CASKREVDTQYF.

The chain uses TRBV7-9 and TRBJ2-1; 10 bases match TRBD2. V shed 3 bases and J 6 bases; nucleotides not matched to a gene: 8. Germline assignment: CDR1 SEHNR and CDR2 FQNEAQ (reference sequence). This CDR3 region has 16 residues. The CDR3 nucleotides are TGTGCCAGCAGCTTTGAGGAGCGGGGGGGCCTCAATGAGCAGTTCTTC. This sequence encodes CASSFEERGGLNEQFF. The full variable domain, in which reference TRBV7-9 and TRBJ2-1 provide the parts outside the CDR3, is DTGVSQNPRHKITKRGQNVTFRCDPISEHNRLYWYRQTLGQGPEFLTYFQNEAQLEKSRLLSDRFSAERPKGSFSTLEIQRTEQGDSAMYLCASSFEERGGLNEQFFGPGTRLTVL.

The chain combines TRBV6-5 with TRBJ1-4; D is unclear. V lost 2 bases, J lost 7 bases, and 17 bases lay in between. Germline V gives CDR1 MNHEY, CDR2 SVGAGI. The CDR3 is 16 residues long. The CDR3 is CASSYTPLEVGEKLFF. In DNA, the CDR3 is TGTGCCAGCAGTTACACCCCTCTCGAGGTCGGTGAAAAACTGTTTTTT.

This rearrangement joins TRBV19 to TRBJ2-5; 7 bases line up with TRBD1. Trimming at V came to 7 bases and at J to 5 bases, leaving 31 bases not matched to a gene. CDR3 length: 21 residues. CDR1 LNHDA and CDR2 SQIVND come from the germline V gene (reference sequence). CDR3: CASNLPINMGNRGPQEETQYF. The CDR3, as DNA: TGTGCCAGTAACCTCCCGATAAACATGGGGAACAGGGGTCCTCAAGAGGAGACCCAGTACTTC.

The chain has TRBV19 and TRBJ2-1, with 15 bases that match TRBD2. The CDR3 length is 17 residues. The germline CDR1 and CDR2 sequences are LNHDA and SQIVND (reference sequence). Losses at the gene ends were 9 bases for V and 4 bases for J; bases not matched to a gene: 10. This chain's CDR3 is CASRPGLAGGPYNEQFF. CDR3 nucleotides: TGTGCCAGCCGACCAGGACTAGCGGGAGGGCCTTACAATGAGCAGTTCTTC.

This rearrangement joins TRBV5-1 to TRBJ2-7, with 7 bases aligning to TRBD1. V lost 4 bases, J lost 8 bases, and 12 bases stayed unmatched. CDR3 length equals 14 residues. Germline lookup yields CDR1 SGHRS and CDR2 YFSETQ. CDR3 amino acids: CASSPGQLTSQQYF. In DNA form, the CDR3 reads TGCGCCAGCAGCCCGGGACAGCTAACTTCCCAGCAGTACTTC.

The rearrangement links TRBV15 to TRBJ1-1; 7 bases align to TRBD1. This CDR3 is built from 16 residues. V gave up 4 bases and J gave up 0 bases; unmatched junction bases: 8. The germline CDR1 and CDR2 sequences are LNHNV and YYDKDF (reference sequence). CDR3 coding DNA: TGTGCCACCAGCACTGGCAGGGGGGTAATGAACACTGAAGCTTTCTTT. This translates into CATSTGRGVMNTEAFF.

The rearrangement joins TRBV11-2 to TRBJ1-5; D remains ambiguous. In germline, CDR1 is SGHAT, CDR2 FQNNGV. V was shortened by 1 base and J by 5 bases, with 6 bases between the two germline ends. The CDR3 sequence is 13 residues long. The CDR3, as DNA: TGTGCCAGCAGCTTAGTAGTCGATCAGCCCCAGCATTTT. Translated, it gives CASSLVVDQPQHF.

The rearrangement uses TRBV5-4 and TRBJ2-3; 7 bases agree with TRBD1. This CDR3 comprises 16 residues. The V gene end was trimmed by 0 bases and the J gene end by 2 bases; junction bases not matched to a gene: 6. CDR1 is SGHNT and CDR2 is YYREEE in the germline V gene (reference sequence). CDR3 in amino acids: CASSLGTGRDTDTQYF. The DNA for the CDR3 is TGTGCCAGCAGCTTGGGGACAGGACGAGACACAGATACGCAGTATTTT.

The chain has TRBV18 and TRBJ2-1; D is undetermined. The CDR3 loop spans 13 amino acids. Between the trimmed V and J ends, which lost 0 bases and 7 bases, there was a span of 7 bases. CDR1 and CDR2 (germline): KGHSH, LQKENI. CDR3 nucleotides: TGTGCCAGCTCACCACCGAACGAGAATGAGCAGTTCTTC. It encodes CASSPPNENEQFF.